This T cell receptor (beta chain) was captured in a study of T cell changes during pregnancy in multiple sclerosis. The method was immunoSEQ multiplex PCR; TCRdb's version includes in-frame clones alone and lacks a portion of them. The sample includes almost 50,000 clones, around 90% of them seen just once. There are 14 residues in the CDR3. CDR1 SEHNR and CDR2 FQNEAQ come from the germline V gene (reference sequence). With 0 bases clipped from V and 7 bases from J, the junction kept 3 bases outside the gene matches. V gene TRBV7-9 combines with J gene TRBJ2-5, with 9 bases that match TRBD2. The source of this sequence is a female donor with multiple sclerosis, enrolled in a pregnancy study. The sample here was CD8+ T cells from peripheral blood mononuclear cells, taken after pregnancy. The chain's CDR3 is CASSLASSGATQYF. The CDR3 nucleotides are TGTGCCAGCAGCTTAGCCTCTAGCGGGGCGACCCAGTACTTC.